This T cell receptor beta chain was observed in a study of T cell responses to AZD1222 COVID-19 vaccine. Study-wide results and caveats: White British ancestry dominated among donors, who included more females, and clonal diversity was possibly underestimated. Spike was spanned by vaccine-associated CD4 TCRs, which were dominant at 160-218 and 743-854.

A remark on this clone: The target antigen is unknown.

The repertoire was sequenced with immunoSEQ multiplex PCR; TCRdb's copy has only in-frame clones and lacks some. The sample lists 130,000 or so clones; roughly 93% were seen once. V was shortened by 0 bases and J by 7 bases, with 15 bases between the two germline ends. Germline V CDR1 and CDR2: SGHTA, FQGNSA. The CDR3 has 15 residues. The genes are TRBV7-2 and TRBJ1-2, with a weak D call TRBD1 (6 bases). Sequencing used peripheral blood, obtained on day 0 of AZD1222 vaccination. This TCR was recovered from an adult in good health. CDR3 in DNA: TGTGCCAGCAGCTTAGCTCTCCCCGGGGGGCTTGGCTACACCTTC. Protein: CASSLALPGGLGYTF.